These T cell receptor beta chains were read from a single sample in a study of cytomegalovirus exposure and HLA in healthy donors. Sequencing used immunoSEQ multiplex PCR; TCRdb keeps in-frame clones, though not all of them. The sample lists around 140,000 clones, around 86% occurring once. Sequencing was performed on PBMCs. These TCRs come from a woman in her thirties in good health and CMV-seronegative. Both conserved end residues are part of each CDR3. The D gene is left open where the match is weak. Clone size is stated in some rows and not others, as once, few, many or a class when expanded.

J gene,clone size,D gene,V gene,CDR3 protein,CDR3 DNA
TRBJ1-2,NA,NA,TRBV6-1,CASSEQGVYGYTF,TGTGCCAGCAGTGAACAGGGTGTCTATGGCTACACCTTC
TRBJ2-3,NA,TRBD2,TRBV20-1,CSPTERGAQYF,TGCAGTCCGACCGAGCGGGGAGCGCAGTATTTT
TRBJ2-3,few,NA,TRBV5-5,CASSSQSTDTQYF,TGTGCCAGCAGCTCACAGAGCACAGATACGCAGTATTTT
TRBJ1-1,NA,NA,TRBV9,CASSVAPGRVNTEAFF,TGTGCCAGCAGCGTAGCTCCTGGCAGGGTGAACACTGAAGCTTTCTTT
TRBJ2-2,NA,NA,TRBV7-8,CATQQDTGELFF,TGTGCCACCCAACAGGACACCGGGGAGCTGTTTTTT
TRBJ2-7,NA,NA,TRBV19,CASSASRGSYEQYF,TGTGCCAGTAGTGCGTCCCGGGGATCCTACGAGCAGTACTTC
TRBJ1-1,NA,NA,TRBV14,CASSPDRFWAFF,TGTGCCAGCAGCCCCGACAGGTTTTGGGCTTTCTTT
TRBJ1-4,NA,NA,TRBV7-8,CASSPIGGGEKLFF,TGTGCCAGCAGCCCCATCGGGGGGGGTGAAAAACTGTTTTTT
TRBJ2-3,NA,TRBD2,TRBV18,CASSPFSGRNADTQYF,TGTGCCAGCTCACCGTTTAGCGGGAGGAATGCAGATACGCAGTATTTT
TRBJ2-1,NA,TRBD2,TRBV10-3,CAISAPSGGTYNEQFF,TGTGCCATCAGTGCCCCTAGCGGGGGTACCTACAATGAGCAGTTCTTC
TRBJ2-7,NA,NA,TRBV27,CASSLWQGRLYF,TGTGCCAGCAGTTTATGGCAGGGCCGTTTGTACTTC
TRBJ2-7,NA,TRBD1,TRBV7-2,CASSSSTGAWYEQYF,TGTGCCAGCAGCTCCTCGACAGGGGCTTGGTACGAGCAGTACTTC
TRBJ2-7,NA,TRBD2,TRBV13,CASSDAGASYEQYF,TGTGCCAGCAGCGATGCGGGAGCCAGTTACGAGCAGTACTTC
TRBJ2-7,NA,NA,TRBV19,CASSPGDTGSYEQYF,TGTGCCAGTAGCCCCGGGGACACCGGCTCCTACGAGCAGTACTTC
TRBJ2-3,once,TRBD2,TRBV19,CASNPLAGVTDTQYF,TGTGCCAGTAACCCACTAGCGGGGGTCACAGATACGCAGTATTTT
TRBJ1-5,NA,TRBD1,TRBV5-4,CASSAGTGNQPQHF,TGTGCCAGCAGCGCCGGGACAGGGAATCAGCCCCAGCATTTT
TRBJ2-3,few,NA,TRBV11-2,CASSKRLGPDTQYF,TGTGCCAGCAGCAAACGACTAGGTCCAGATACGCAGTATTTT
TRBJ1-6,NA,TRBD1,TRBV5-6,CASSLGQGVSPLHF,TGTGCCAGCAGCCTCGGACAGGGGGTTTCACCCCTCCACTTT
TRBJ1-1,few,NA,TRBV30,CAWKPGHSLNTEAFF,TGTGCCTGGAAGCCGGGACACTCGTTGAACACTGAAGCTTTCTTT
TRBJ2-1,NA,TRBD2,TRBV7-7,CASSLAPAGGRNEQFF,TGTGCCAGCAGCTTGGCCCCAGCGGGGGGGCGGAATGAGCAGTTCTTC
TRBJ2-7,NA,TRBD2,TRBV13,CASSPSGSGGYEQYF,TGTGCCAGCAGCCCTAGTGGTAGCGGGGGGTACGAGCAGTACTTC
TRBJ2-7,NA,TRBD2,TRBV11-2,CASSLGGGPYEQYF,TGTGCCAGCAGCTTAGGCGGGGGACCCTACGAGCAGTACTTC
TRBJ2-3,NA,NA,TRBV29-1,CSVRRGIGTDTQYF,TGCAGCGTTCGTCGCGGGATAGGCACAGATACGCAGTATTTT
TRBJ2-5,NA,TRBD1,TRBV6-1,CASSERGQGDGETQYF,TGTGCCAGCAGTGAACGGGGACAGGGGGACGGAGAGACCCAGTACTTC